These 12 T cell receptor beta chains originate from one sample sequenced in a study of Tregs in tolerant kidney transplant recipients. Profiled with immunoSEQ multiplex PCR; TCRdb holds only in-frame clones, not every one. The data show some 240,000 clones, with around 81% seen just once and about 0.64% held by the top ten. The material sequenced was CD4+ T cells from blood. These receptors were collected from a human donor in good health.

V gene TRBV19 combines with J gene TRBJ1-2, with D hard to call. The germline V gene encodes CDR1 LNHDA and CDR2 SQIVND (reference sequence). V was trimmed by 4 bases and J by 0 bases, leaving 9 bases between them. This CDR3 spans 14 amino acids. CDR3 sequence reads: CASSRTQTNYGYTF. In nucleotides, the CDR3 is TGTGCCAGTAGTAGGACGCAAACTAACTATGGCTACACCTTC.

The chain is built from TRBV30 and TRBJ2-7, with 7 bases fitting TRBD1. Germline loops: CDR1 GTSNPN, CDR2 SVGIG (reference sequence). This CDR3 is built from 12 residues. After removal of 6 bases from V and 2 bases from J, the junction contained 4 bases not matched to a gene. The CDR3 here is CACLGTAYEQYF. CDR3 bases: TGTGCCTGCCTAGGGACAGCCTACGAGCAGTACTTC.

The rearrangement links TRBV18 to TRBJ1-3; D not resolved. V was trimmed by 4 bases and J by 0 bases, leaving 7 bases between them. The CDR3 contains 14 residues. Germline-derived CDR1 and CDR2 are KGHSH and LQKENI. CDR3 in DNA: TGTGCCAGCTCACGTCAGGTCTCTGGAAACACCATATATTTT. Translation: CASSRQVSGNTIYF.

The V and J genes are TRBV30 and TRBJ1-6; D might be TRBD1 (5 bases). There are 14 residues in the CDR3. Trimming shortened V by 0 bases and J by 9 bases, and 12 bases separated the two germline ends. Germline-derived CDR1 and CDR2 are GTSNPN and SVGIG (reference sequence). CDR3 sequence reads: CAWSVSVGASPLHF. Here the CDR3 DNA reads TGTGCCTGGAGTGTAAGTGTCGGGGCTTCACCCCTCCACTTT.

The genes are TRBV6-5 and TRBJ2-5, with TRBD2 identical over 7 bases. The DNA end is more similar to TRBJ2-7, so the J call may be wrong. Germline CDR1 and CDR2: MNHEY and SVGAGI. CDR3 length: 13 amino acids. For the CDR3, the DNA is TGTGCCAGCGGGCGGGGGTCCGCCTACGAGCAGTACTTC. It specifies CASGRGSAYEQYF.

This clone was detected once. Written as DNA, the CDR3 is TGCGCCAGCAGCCTCTCGGACGTAGACAATGAGCAGTTCTTC. Its translation: CASSLSDVDNEQFF. The genes are TRBV4-1 and TRBJ2-1; D gene ambiguous. V was cut by 4 bases and J by 5 bases, with 12 bases left in between. The V gene's germline CDR1 is MGHRA and CDR2 YSYEKL. This CDR3 contains 14 residues.

A note on this clone: The junction departs from germline at one end; a sequencing error may be responsible. The gene calls are TRBV5-1 and TRBJ1-3; D might be TRBD1 (6 bases). The CDR3 runs to 16 residues. The germline V gene has CDR1 SGHRS and CDR2 YFSETQ. CDR3 nucleotides: TGCGCCAGCAGCTTCCTTACAGGGATAGGAGGAAACACCATATCTTTT. Translated, it gives CASSFLTGIGGNTISF.

The V and J genes are TRBV2 and TRBJ2-7, with TRBD1 matching over 8 bases. The length of the CDR3 is 15 residues. Germline V gene sequence: CDR1 SNHLY, CDR2 FYNNEI. V shed 9 bases, J shed 1 base, and the junction held 11 bases outside the gene matches. This CDR3 is CASKSPGQESYEQYF. CDR3 nucleotide sequence: TGTGCCAGTAAGAGCCCGGGACAGGAGTCCTACGAGCAGTACTTC.

This clone has a handful of counts. Additional DNA sequences in this sample encode the identical CDR3. CDR3 sequence: CASSLSRYPGELFF. CDR3 DNA: TGTGCCAGCAGCTTGTCGCGTTACCCCGGGGAGCTGTTTTTT. The chain combines TRBV5-6 with TRBJ2-2; D remains unclear. V dropped 1 base and J dropped 6 bases, with 10 bases sitting between them. Germline lookup yields CDR1 SGHDT and CDR2 YYEEEE. The CDR3 runs to 14 residues.

This chain uses TRBV6-5 with TRBJ1-1, with D possibly being TRBD1 (6 bases). Trimming stripped 5 bases from V and 7 bases from J, with 20 bases between. Germline V gene lookup returns CDR1 MNHEY and CDR2 SVGAGI. The CDR3 is 15 amino acids. The CDR3 DNA follows: TGTGCCAGCAGTCCCGGGAGGGGGGTCGGTGGTGAAGCTTTCTTT. Residues: CASSPGRGVGGEAFF.

The chain recombines TRBV6-1 with TRBJ1-1; 8 bases line up with TRBD1. Per the germline V gene, CDR1 is MNHNS and CDR2 is SASEGT. V shed 8 bases and J 0 bases; nucleotides not matched to a gene: 5. The CDR3 spans 14 residues. The CDR3 loop is CASGRDRLNTEAFF. The CDR3 DNA follows: TGTGCCAGCGGAAGGGACAGGCTGAACACTGAAGCTTTCTTT.

The rearrangement uses TRBV10-1 and TRBJ1-2, with no clear D. Trimming cost V 2 bases and J 3 bases, with 7 bases left between them. The CDR3 contains 13 residues. Germline lookup yields CDR1 WNHNN and CDR2 SYGVQD (reference sequence). The CDR3 is CASSEGIDYGYTF. As DNA, the CDR3 is TGCGCCAGCAGTGAGGGGATCGACTATGGCTACACCTTC.